The 9 T cell receptor beta chains below were found in one sample sequenced in a study of long-term antiretroviral therapy in people with HIV. Version v3.0 of the immunoSEQ assay was performed at survey level. The method was immunoSEQ multiplex PCR; TCRdb's version includes in-frame clones alone and lacks a portion of them. This sample has about 40,000 clones; roughly nine tenths occur once, and the top ten carry under 4.5%. Sequencing was performed on unsorted PBMCs, taken 1.2 years after starting antiretroviral therapy. The receptors shown here come from a woman aged 50 to 60 with HIV.

CDR3 sequence reads: CAGTYSGNSPLHF. CDR3 nucleotide sequence: TGTGCCGGGACTTATTCGGGTAATTCACCCCTCCACTTT. This chain connects TRBV6-6 to TRBJ1-6, with D perhaps matching TRBD1 (5 bases). Germline-derived CDR1 and CDR2 are MNHNY and SVGAGI (reference sequence). The CDR3 runs 13 residues. The V end was cut by 11 bases, the J end by 6 bases, with 14 bases between.

The gene calls are TRBV28 and TRBJ2-7; tentative D call: TRBD1 (5 bases). Germline V gives CDR1 MDHEN, CDR2 SYDVKM. V was cut by 5 bases and J by 6 bases, with 17 bases left in between. CDR3 length equals 14 residues. CDR3 in amino acids: CASSRRSTTGEQYF. The DNA for the CDR3 is TGTGCCAGCAGTAGAAGGTCAACTACAGGCGAGCAGTACTTC.

The V call is TRBV11-3, the J call TRBJ2-5, with 9 positions matching TRBD1. With 7 bases clipped from V and 0 bases from J, the junction kept 15 bases outside the gene matches. The CDR3 has 18 residues. Germline CDR1 is SGHNT and CDR2 is YENEEA. In nucleotides, the CDR3 is TGTGCCAGCACTCAACAGGGGGCTCTCACCTATAACCAAGAGACCCAGTACTTC. Protein sequence: CASTQQGALTYNQETQYF. The full variable domain, its missing parts supplied by reference TRBV11-3 and TRBJ2-5, is EAGVVQSPRYKIIEKKQPVAFWCNPISGHNTLYWYLQNLGQGPELLIRYENEEAVDDSQLPKDRFSAERLKGVDSTLKIQPAELGDSAVYLCASTQQGALTYNQETQYFGPGTRLLVL.

This clone has only one observation. The V gene is TRBV5-1, the J gene TRBJ1-3; no clear D. CDR1 is SGHRS and CDR2 is YFSETQ in the germline V gene. V was clipped by 4 bases and J by 2 bases, with 16 bases between them. CDR3 size: 16 residues. The CDR3, as DNA: TGCGCCAGCAGCCCCCGTGAGAGGGTTACTGGAAACACCATATATTTT. It translates to CASSPRERVTGNTIYF.

This rearrangement joins TRBV7-2 to TRBJ2-7; 12 bases match TRBD2. The CDR3 consists of 18 residues. J was trimmed by 2 bases and V by 0 bases; bases with no gene match: 8. Germline V gene data show CDR1 as SGHTA and CDR2 as FQGNSA. The DNA for the CDR3 is TGTGCCAGCAGCTTAGCGCCTAGCGGGGGGGGAGAGGCCTACGAGCAGTACTTC. This codes for CASSLAPSGGGEAYEQYF.

The rearrangement links TRBV5-6 to TRBJ2-3; TRBD2 might be the D (6 bases). V was pared by 4 bases and J by 0 bases, with 15 bases between. From germline, CDR1 is SGHDT and CDR2 YYEEEE. The CDR3 contains 16 residues. The CDR3 here is CASSLFRGISTDTQYF. The CDR3 nucleotides are TGTGCCAGCAGCCTATTTCGGGGGATCAGCACAGATACGCAGTATTTT. The full variable domain, rest sourced from reference TRBV5-6 and TRBJ2-3, is DAGVTQSPTHLIKTRGQQVTLRCSPKSGHDTVSWYQQALGQGPQFIFQYYEEEERQRGNFPDRFSGHQFPNYSSELNVNALLLGDSALYLCASSLFRGISTDTQYFGPGTRLTVL.

The chain joins TRBV7-9 to TRBJ1-1; D is uncertain. Trimming shortened V by 0 bases and J by 1 base, and 3 bases separated the two germline ends. The germline CDR1 and CDR2 sequences are SEHNR and FQNEAQ (reference sequence). The CDR3 contains 13 residues. The CDR3: CASSLATNTEAFF. CDR3 in DNA: TGTGCCAGCAGCTTAGCAACGAACACTGAAGCTTTCTTT.

This clone was found a few times. The chain combines TRBV5-4 with TRBJ1-3; D perhaps matches TRBD1 (5 bases). CDR1 is SGHNT, CDR2 YYREEE, per germline (reference sequence). The CDR3 runs to 16 residues. V lost 2 bases and J 0 bases, leaving 12 bases between the germline ends. In DNA, the CDR3 is TGTGCCAGCAGCTTTGGGACTCGAAACTCTGGAAACACCATATATTTT. This encodes CASSFGTRNSGNTIYF.

This clone has more than one count but fewer than ten. The gene calls are TRBV2 and TRBJ1-5, with D tentatively TRBD1 (5 bases). The CDR3 has 12 residues. Germline-derived CDR1 and CDR2 are SNHLY and FYNNEI. Trimming left V 6 bases short and J 5 bases short, with 8 bases between. The CDR3 nucleotides are TGTGCCAGCAGACTGGGGGATCAGCCCCAGCATTTT. Its protein product is CASRLGDQPQHF.